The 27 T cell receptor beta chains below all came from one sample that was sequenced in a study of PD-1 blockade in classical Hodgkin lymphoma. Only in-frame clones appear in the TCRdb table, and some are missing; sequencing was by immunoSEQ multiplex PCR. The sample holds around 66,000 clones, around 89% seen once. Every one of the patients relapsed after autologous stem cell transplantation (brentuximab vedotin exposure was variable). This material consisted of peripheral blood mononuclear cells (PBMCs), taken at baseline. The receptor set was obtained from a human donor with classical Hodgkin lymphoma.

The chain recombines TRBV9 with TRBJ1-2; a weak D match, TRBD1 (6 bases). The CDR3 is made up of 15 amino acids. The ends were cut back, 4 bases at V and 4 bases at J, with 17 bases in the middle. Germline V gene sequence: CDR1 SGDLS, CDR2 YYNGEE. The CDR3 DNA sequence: TGTGCCAGCAGCCCGAGTGGGGGCCGAACCTATGGCTACACCTTC. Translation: CASSPSGGRTYGYTF.

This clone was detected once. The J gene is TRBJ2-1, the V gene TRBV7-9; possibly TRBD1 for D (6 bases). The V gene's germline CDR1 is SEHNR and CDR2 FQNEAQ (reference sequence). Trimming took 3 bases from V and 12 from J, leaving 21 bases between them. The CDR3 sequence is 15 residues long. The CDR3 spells CASSFPDRQGSGQFF. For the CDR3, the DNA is TGTGCCAGCAGCTTTCCCGACAGGCAGGGCAGTGGGCAGTTCTTC.

The CDR3 DNA reads TGTGCCAGCAGTTTGTGGGGGGCGGGTGAAAAACTGTTTTTT. Its protein is CASSLWGAGEKLFF. The rearrangement uses TRBV28 and TRBJ1-4, with D maybe TRBD1 (6 bases). Germline CDR1 reads MDHEN; CDR2 reads SYDVKM. The V end lost 3 bases, the J end lost 7 bases, and 12 bases lay between the germline ends. There are 14 residues in the CDR3.

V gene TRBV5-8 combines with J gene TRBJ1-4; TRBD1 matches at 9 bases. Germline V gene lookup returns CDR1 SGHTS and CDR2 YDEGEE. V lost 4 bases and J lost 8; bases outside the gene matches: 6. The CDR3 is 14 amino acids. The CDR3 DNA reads TGTGCCAGCAGCATAAGGACAGGGGACGAAAAACTGTTTTTT. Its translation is CASSIRTGDEKLFF.

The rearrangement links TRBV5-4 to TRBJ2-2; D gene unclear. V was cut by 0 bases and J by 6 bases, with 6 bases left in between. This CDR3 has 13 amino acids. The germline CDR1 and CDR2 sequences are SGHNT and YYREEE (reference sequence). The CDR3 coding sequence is TGTGCCAGCAGCTTGGGTGAGGCCGGGGAGCTGTTTTTT. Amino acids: CASSLGEAGELFF.

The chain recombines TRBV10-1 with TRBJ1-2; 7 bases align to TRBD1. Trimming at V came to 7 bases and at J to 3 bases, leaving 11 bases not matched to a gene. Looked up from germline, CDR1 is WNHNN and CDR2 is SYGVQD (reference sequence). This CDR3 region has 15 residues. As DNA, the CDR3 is TGCGCCAGCATCATCTTTCAGGGGGAACACTATGGCTACACCTTC. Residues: CASIIFQGEHYGYTF.

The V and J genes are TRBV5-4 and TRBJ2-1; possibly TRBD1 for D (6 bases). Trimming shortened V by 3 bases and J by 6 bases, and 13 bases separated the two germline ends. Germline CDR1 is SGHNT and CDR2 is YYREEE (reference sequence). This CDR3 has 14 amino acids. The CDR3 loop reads CASSSLDRSNEQFF. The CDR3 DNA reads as TGTGCCAGCAGCTCTTTGGACAGATCCAATGAGCAGTTCTTC. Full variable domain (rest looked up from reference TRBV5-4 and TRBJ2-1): ETGVTQSPTHLIKTRGQQVTLRCSSQSGHNTVSWYQQALGQGPQFIFQYYREEENGRGNFPPRFSGLQFPNYSSELNVNALELDDSALYLCASSSLDRSNEQFFGPGTRLTVL.

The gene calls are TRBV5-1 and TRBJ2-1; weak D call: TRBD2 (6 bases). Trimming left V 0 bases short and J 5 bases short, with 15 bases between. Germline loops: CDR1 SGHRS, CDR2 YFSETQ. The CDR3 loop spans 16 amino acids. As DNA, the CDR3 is TGCGCCAGCAGCTTGGTCGTTAGCGGCATGAACAATGAGCAGTTCTTC. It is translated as CASSLVVSGMNNEQFF.

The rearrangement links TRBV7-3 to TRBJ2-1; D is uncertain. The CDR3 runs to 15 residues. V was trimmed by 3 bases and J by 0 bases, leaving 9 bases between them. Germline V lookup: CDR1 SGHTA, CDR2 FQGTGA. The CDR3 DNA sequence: TGTGCCAGCAGCTTTAGCCTGAGCTCCTACAATGAGCAGTTCTTC. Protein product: CASSFSLSSYNEQFF.

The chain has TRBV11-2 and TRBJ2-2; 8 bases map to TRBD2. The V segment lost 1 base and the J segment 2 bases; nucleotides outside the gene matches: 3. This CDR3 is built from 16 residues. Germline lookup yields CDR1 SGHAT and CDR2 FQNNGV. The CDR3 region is CASSLGGRRNTGELFF. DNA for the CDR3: TGTGCCAGCAGCTTAGGCGGGAGGCGTAACACCGGGGAGCTGTTTTTT.

The CDR3 region has the DNA TGTGCCAGCAGCTTAGAGCGGACTAGCGGGGGCCCTGGGAATGAGCAGTTCTTC. This codes for CASSLERTSGGPGNEQFF. The rearrangement joins TRBV7-8 to TRBJ2-1; 13 nucleotides line up with TRBD2. Looked up from germline, CDR1 is SGHVS and CDR2 is FQNEAQ. The length of the CDR3 is 18 residues. With V trimmed by 1 base and J by 7 bases, 10 bases remained unmatched.

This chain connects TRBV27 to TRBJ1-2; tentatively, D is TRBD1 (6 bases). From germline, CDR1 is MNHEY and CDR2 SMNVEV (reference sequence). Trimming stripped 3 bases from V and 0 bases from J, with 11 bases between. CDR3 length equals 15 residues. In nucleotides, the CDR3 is TGTGCCAGCAGTTTGACAGGCCTCGCTAACTATGGCTACACCTTC. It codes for CASSLTGLANYGYTF.

In DNA form, the CDR3 reads TGTGCCAGCAGCCAAGACACCTACGAGCAGTACTTC. This encodes CASSQDTYEQYF. The chain joins TRBV4-2 to TRBJ2-7, with unresolved D. Germline loops: CDR1 LGHNA, CDR2 YNFKEQ. There are 12 residues in the CDR3. Trimming took 0 bases from V and 2 from J, leaving 2 bases between them.

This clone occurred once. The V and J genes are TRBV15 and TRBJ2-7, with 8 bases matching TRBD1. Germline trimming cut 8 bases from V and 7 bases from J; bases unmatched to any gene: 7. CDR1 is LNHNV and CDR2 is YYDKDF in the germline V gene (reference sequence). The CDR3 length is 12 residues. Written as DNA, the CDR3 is TGTGCCACCTCCGACAGGGGAAGGGAGCAGTACTTC. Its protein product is CATSDRGREQYF.

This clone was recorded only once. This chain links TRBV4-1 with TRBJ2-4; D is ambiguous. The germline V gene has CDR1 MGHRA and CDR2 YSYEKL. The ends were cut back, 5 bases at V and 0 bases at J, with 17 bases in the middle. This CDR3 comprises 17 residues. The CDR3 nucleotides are TGCGCCAGCAGCTCTCTTGGGCCGGCTATAGCCAAAAACATTCAGTACTTC. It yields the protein CASSSLGPAIAKNIQYF.

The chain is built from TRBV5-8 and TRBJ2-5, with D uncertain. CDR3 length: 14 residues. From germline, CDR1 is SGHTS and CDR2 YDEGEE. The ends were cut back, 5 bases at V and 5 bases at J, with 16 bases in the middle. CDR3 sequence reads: CASSPTWPQETQYF. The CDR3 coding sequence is TGTGCCAGCAGTCCGACTTGGCCCCAGGAGACCCAGTACTTC.

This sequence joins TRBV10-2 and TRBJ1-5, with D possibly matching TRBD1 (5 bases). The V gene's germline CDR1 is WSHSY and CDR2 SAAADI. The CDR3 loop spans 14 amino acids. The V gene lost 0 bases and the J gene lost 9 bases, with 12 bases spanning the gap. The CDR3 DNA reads TGCGCCAGCAGTGAGTCGGGGGGGAGGAGGCCCCAGCATTTT. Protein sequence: CASSESGGRRPQHF.

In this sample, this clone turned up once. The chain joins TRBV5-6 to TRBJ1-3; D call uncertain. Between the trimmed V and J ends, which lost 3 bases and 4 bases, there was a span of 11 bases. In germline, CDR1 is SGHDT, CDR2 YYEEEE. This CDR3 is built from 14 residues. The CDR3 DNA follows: TGTGCCAGCAGCTACGGGGTAGTAGGAAACACCATATATTTT. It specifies CASSYGVVGNTIYF.

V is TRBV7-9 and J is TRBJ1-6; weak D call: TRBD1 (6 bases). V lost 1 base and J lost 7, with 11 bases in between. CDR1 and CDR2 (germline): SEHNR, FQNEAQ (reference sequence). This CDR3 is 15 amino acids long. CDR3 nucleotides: TGTGCCAGCAGCTTAGTCCCAGGGGAAAATTCACCCCTCCACTTT. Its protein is CASSLVPGENSPLHF.

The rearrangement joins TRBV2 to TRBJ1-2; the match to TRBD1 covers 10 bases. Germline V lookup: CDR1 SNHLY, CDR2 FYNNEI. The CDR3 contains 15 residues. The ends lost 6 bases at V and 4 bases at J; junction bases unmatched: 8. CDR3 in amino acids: CASSNVGQGGYGYTF. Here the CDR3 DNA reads TGTGCCAGCAGCAACGTAGGACAGGGGGGCTATGGCTACACCTTC.

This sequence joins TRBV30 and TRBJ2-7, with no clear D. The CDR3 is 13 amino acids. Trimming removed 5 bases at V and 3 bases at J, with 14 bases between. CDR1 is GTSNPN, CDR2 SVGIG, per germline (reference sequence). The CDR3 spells CAWRYSGGYEQYF. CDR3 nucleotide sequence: TGTGCCTGGCGTTATTCGGGCGGCTACGAGCAGTACTTC.

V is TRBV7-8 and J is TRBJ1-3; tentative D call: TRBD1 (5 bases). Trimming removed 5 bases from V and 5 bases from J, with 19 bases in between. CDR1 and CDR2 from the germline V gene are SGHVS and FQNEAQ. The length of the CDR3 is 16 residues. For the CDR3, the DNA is TGTGCCAGCAGCCGTGGGGCCAGGGAACATCGAAACACCATATATTTT. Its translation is CASSRGAREHRNTIYF.

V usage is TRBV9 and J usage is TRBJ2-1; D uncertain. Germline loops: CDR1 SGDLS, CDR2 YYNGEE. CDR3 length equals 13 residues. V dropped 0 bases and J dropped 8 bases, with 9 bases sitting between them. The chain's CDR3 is CASSVGGRDEQFF. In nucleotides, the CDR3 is TGTGCCAGCAGCGTAGGGGGAAGGGATGAGCAGTTCTTC.

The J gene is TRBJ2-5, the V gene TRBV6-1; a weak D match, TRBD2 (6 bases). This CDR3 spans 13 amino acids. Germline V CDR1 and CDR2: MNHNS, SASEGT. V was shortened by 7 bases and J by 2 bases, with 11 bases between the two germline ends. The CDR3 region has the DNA TGTGCCAGCAACCCGACTAGACAAGAGACCCAGTACTTC. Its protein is CASNPTRQETQYF.

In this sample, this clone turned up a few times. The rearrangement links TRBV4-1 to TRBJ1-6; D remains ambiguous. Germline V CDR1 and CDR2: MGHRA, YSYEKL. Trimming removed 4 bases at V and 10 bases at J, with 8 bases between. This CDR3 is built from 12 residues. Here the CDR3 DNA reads TGCGCCAGCAGCCTTGTTAACTCACCCCTCCACTTT. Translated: CASSLVNSPLHF.

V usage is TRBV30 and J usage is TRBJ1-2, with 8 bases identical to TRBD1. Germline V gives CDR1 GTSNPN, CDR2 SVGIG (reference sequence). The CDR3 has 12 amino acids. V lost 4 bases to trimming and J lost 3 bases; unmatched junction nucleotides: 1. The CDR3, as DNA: TGTGCCTGGACGACAGGGGACTATGGCTACACCTTC. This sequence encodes CAWTTGDYGYTF.

This CDR3 reads CATSVQGYGYTF. The CDR3, as DNA: TGTGCCACCAGCGTCCAGGGCTATGGCTACACCTTC. The V gene is TRBV15, the J gene TRBJ1-2, with D maybe TRBD1 (5 bases). Germline CDR1 and CDR2: LNHNV and YYDKDF (reference sequence). Trimming took off 5 bases at V and 4 bases at J, with 8 bases between the two ends. This CDR3 spans 12 amino acids.